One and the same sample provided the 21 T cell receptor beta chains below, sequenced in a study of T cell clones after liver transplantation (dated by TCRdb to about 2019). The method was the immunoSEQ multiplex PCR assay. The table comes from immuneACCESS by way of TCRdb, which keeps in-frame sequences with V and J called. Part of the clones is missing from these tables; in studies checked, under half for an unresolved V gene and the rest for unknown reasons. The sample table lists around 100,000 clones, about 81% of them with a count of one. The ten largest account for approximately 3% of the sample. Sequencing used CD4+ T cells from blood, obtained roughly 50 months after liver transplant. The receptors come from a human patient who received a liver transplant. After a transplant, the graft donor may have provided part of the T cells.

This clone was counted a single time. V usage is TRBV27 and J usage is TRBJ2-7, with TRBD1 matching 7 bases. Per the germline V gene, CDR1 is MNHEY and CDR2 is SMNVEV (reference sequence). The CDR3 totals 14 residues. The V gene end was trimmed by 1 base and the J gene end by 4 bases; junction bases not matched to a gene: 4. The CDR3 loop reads CASSLYRGDYEQYF. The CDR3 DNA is TGTGCCAGCAGTTTATACAGGGGAGATTACGAGCAGTACTTC.

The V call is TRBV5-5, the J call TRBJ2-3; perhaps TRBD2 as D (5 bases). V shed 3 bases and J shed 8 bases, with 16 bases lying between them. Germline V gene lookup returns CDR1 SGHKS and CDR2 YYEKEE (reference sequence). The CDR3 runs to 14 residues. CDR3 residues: CASSSTSFDATQYF. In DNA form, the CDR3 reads TGTGCCAGCAGCTCAACTAGTTTTGACGCTACGCAGTATTTT.

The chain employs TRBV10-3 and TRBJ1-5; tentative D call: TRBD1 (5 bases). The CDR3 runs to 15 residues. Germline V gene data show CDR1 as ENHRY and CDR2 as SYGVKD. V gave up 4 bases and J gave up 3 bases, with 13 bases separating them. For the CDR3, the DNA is TGTGCCATCAGTGTGGGCGGGGGAGTCAATCAGCCCCAGCATTTT. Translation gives CAISVGGGVNQPQHF.

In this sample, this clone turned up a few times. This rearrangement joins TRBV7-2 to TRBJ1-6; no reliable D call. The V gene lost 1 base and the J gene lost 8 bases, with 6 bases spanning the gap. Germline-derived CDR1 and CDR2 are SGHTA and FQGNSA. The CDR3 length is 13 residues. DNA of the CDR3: TGTGCCAGCAGCTTAGACATTTATTCACCCCTCCACTTT. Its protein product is CASSLDIYSPLHF. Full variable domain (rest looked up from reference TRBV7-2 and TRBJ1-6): GAGVSQSPSNKVTEKGKDVELRCDPISGHTALYWYRQSLGQGLEFLIYFQGNSAPDKSGLPSDRFSAERTGGSVSTLTIQRTQQEDSAVYLCASSLDIYSPLHFGNGTRLTVT.

The CDR3 sequence: CASRLNGCVGYTF. The CDR3 DNA sequence: TGTGCAAGTCGCTTAAACGGGTGTGTCGGCTACACCTTC. V gene TRBV12-2 combines with J gene TRBJ1-2. TRBV12-2 is classified as a pseudogene. The CDR3 is 13 amino acids.

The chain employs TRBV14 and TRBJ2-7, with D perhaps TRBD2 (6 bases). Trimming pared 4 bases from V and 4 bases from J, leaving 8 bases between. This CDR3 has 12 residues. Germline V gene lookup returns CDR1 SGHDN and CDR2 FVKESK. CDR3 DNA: TGTGCCAGCAGCCCCCGGGGGTACGAGCAGTACTTC. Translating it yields CASSPRGYEQYF.

The CDR3 sequence: CASSYSGTGAFEKLFF. CDR3 sequence (DNA): TGTGCCAGCAGTTACTCCGGGACAGGGGCGTTTGAAAAACTGTTTTTT. The chain uses TRBV6-5 and TRBJ1-4, with 10 bases fitting TRBD1. This CDR3 has 16 residues. Germline V gene lookup returns CDR1 MNHEY and CDR2 SVGAGI. V shed 0 bases and J 7 bases; nucleotides not matched to a gene: 5.

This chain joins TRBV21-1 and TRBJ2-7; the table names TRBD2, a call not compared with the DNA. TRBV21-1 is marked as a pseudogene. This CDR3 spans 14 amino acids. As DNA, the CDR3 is TGTGCCAGTTCCTCCTCGAACGGGGACTACGAGCAGTACTTC. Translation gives CASSSSNGDYEQYF.

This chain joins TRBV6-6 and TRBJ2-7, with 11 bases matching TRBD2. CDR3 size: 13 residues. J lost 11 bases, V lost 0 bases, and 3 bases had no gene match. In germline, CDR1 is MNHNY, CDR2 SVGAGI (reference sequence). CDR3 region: CASSYSSGGVKYF. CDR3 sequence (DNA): TGTGCCAGCAGTTACTCTAGCGGGGGGGTTAAGTACTTC.

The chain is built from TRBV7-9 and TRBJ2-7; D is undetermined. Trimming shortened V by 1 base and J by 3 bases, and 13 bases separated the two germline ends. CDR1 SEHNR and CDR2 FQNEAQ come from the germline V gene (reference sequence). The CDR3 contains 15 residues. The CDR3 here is CASSLVPAKGYEQYF. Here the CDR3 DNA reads TGTGCCAGCAGCTTAGTCCCGGCCAAGGGCTACGAGCAGTACTTC.

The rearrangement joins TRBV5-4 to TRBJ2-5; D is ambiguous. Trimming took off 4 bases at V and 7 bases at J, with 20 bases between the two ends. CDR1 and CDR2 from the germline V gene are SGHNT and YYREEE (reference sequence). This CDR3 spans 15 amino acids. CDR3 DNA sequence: TGTGCCAGCAGCATTGACCCGACCACCACAACGACCCAGTACTTC. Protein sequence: CASSIDPTTTTTQYF.

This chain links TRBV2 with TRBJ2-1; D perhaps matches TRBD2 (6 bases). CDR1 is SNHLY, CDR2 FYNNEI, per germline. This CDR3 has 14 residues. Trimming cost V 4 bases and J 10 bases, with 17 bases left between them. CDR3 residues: CASSVGSYSGEQFF. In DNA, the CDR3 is TGTGCCAGCAGTGTTGGGAGTTATAGCGGAGAGCAGTTCTTC. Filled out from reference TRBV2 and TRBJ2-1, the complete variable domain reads EPEVTQTPSHQVTQMGQEVILRCVPISNHLYFYWYRQILGQKVEFLVSFYNNEISEKSEIFDDQFSVERPDGSNFTLKIRSTKLEDSAMYFCASSVGSYSGEQFFGPGTRLTVL.

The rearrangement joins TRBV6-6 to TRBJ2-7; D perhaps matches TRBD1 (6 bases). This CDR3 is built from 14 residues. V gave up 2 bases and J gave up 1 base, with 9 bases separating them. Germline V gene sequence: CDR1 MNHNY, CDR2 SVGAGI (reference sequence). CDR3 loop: CASSYAGASYEQYF. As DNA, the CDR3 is TGTGCCAGCAGTTACGCAGGGGCTTCCTACGAGCAGTACTTC.

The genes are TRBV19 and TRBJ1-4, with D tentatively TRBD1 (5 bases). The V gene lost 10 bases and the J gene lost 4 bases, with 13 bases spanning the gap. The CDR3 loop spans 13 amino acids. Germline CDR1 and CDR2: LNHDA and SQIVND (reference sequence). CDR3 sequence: CATSRRGNEKLFF. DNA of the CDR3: TGTGCCACCTCTCGGAGGGGTAATGAAAAACTGTTTTTT.

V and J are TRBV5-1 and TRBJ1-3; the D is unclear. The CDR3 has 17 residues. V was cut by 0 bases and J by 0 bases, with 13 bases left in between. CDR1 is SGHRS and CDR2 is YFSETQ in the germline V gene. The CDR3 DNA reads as TGCGCCAGCAGCTTGGCGGGTCGGCGAAACTCTGGAAACACCATATATTTT. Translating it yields CASSLAGRRNSGNTIYF. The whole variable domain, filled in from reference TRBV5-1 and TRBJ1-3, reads KAGVTQTPRYLIKTRGQQVTLSCSPISGHRSVSWYQQTPGQGLQFLFEYFSETQRNKGNFPGRFSGRQFSNSRSEMNVSTLELGDSALYLCASSLAGRRNSGNTIYFGEGSWLTVV.

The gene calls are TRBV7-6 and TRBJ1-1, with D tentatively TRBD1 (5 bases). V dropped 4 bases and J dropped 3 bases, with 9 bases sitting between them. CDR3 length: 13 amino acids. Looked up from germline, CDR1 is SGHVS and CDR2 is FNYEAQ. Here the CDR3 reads CASSSKGDTEAFF. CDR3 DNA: TGTGCCAGCAGCTCCAAAGGGGACACTGAAGCTTTCTTT.

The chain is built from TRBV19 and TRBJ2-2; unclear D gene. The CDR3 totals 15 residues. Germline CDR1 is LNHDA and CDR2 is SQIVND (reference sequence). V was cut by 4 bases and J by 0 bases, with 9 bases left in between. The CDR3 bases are TGTGCCAGTAGTAGTGCCGCAACGAACACCGGGGAGCTGTTTTTT. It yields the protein CASSSAATNTGELFF.

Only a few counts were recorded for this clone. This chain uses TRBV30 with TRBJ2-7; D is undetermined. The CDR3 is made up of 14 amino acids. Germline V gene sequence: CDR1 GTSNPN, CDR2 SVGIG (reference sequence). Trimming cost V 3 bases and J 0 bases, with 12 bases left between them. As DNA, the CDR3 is TGTGCCTGGAGGCAGACCGCCAGCTCCTACGAGCAGTACTTC. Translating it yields CAWRQTASSYEQYF.

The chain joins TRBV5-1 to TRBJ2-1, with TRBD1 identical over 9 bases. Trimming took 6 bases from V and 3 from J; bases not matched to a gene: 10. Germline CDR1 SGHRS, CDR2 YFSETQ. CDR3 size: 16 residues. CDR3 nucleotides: TGCGCCAGCAAGGAGGGGGGACAGGGTTACTACAATGAGCAGTTCTTC. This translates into CASKEGGQGYYNEQFF.

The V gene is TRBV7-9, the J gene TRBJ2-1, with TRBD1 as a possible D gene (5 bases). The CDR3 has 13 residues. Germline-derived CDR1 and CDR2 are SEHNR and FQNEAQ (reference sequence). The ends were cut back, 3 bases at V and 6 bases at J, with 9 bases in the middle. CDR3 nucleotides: TGTGCCAGCAGCTTTGGACAACCCAATGAGCAGTTCTTC. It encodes CASSFGQPNEQFF.

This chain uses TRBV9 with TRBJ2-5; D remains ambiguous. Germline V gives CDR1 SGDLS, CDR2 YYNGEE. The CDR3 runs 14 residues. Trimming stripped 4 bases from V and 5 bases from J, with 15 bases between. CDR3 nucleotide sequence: TGTGCCAGCAGCACTCAGCCCCCTGGGGAGACCCAGTACTTC. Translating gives CASSTQPPGETQYF.